This T cell receptor (beta chain) stems from a study of cytotoxic CD8 clonotypes in ibrutinib-treated CLL. Study context: Once patients had received a median around 12 months of treatment, range 6 to 36, response samples were obtained. The sample average was roughly 240,000 productive templates and 85,000 to 95,000 productive rearrangements.

This CDR3 is 13 amino acids long. Germline-derived CDR1 and CDR2 are MNHEY and SVGAGI. The V and J ends lost 6 bases and 6 bases respectively, with 15 bases between them. Sequenced by immunoSEQ multiplex PCR; TCRdb stores in-frame clones only, minus some. The data hold around 70,000 clones, with 75% to 90% observed a single time. The TCR originated in a human donor with chronic lymphocytic leukemia. Material: PBMCs, obtained after 24 months of ibrutinib treatment. The gene calls are TRBV6-5 and TRBJ2-7; D ambiguous. The CDR3 region is CASSPRIRGEQYF. Here the CDR3 DNA reads TGTGCCAGCAGCCCACGGATCCGAGGCGAGCAGTACTTC.